Here is one TCR beta chain with its context. The data stem from a study of blood T cell repertoires in COVID-19. Study overall: PBMCs, B-cell-depleted T cells, or T cells provided the cDNA or gDNA that made up the material.

Profiled with immunoSEQ multiplex PCR; TCRdb holds only in-frame clones, not every one. The table has roughly 440,000 clones, approximately 88% seen once. The CDR3 extends over 13 amino acids. Germline V lookup: CDR1 GTSNPN, CDR2 SVGIG (reference sequence). Deletions cut 5 bases from V and 7 bases from J, with 12 bases between. Sequencing was done on a sample of peripheral blood. The chain is built from TRBV30 and TRBJ1-6; D is unresolved. This receptor was taken from a woman aged 45-59 years with COVID-19, enrolled during active disease. CDR3 protein: CAWGRVGNSPLHF. DNA for the CDR3: TGTGCCTGGGGGAGGGTGGGGAATTCACCCCTCCACTTT.